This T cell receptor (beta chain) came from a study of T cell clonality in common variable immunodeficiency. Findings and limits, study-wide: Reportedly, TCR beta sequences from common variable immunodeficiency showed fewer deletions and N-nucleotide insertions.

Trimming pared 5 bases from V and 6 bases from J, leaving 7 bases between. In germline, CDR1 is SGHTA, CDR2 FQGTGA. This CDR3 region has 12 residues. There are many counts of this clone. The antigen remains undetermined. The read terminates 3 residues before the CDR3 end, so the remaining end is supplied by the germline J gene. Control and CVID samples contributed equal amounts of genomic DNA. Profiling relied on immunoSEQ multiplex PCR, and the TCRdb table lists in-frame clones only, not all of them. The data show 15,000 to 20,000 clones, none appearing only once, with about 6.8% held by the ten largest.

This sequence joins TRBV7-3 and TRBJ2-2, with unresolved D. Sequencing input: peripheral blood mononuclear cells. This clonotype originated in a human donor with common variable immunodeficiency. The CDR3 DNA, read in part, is TGTGCCAGCAGCCTCACATCCGGGGAG. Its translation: CASSLTSGE. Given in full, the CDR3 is CASSLTSGELFF.